This TCR beta chain is from a study of blood T cell repertoires in COVID-19. Here immunoSEQ multiplex PCR was the method, and the copy in TCRdb shows in-frame clones only, minus some. This table holds around 700,000 clones, 90% found once. The CDR3 spans 15 residues. Trimming removed 1 base from V and 2 bases from J, with 9 bases in between. Germline-derived CDR1 and CDR2 are LGHNA and YSLEER. This rearrangement joins TRBV4-3 to TRBJ1-3; D is possibly TRBD1 (5 bases). The origin of this receptor is a woman between 18 and 30 years old with acute or convalescent COVID-19. The sequenced material came from peripheral blood. The CDR3 DNA reads as TGCGCCAGCAGCCAAGTAGGAGGGGCTGGAAACACCATATATTTT. Protein product: CASSQVGGAGNTIYF.